What follows are 30 T cell receptor beta chains derived from one specimen sequenced in a study of tissue T cells after allogeneic stem cell transplantation (dated by TCRdb to 2022 to 2024). Receptor libraries were prepared by the immunoSEQ multiplex PCR assay. TCRdb mirrors the immuneACCESS table, restricted to in-frame sequences. Some clones are absent from its copies; in checked studies, under half trace to an unresolved V gene, and the reason for the others is unknown. The sample includes some 8,000 clones, with around 42% observed a single time. The ten largest clones take up 8.4% of the sample. The time point tag for this specimen amounts to: mouse harvest day 7 after allogeneic transplant. Each mouse graft consisted of 10^7 T-cell-depleted bone marrow cells plus 10^6 splenic CD5+ T cells and was given by tail vein injection. Sequencing was done on a sample of gut tissue. Receptors originate from a female BALB/c mouse given C57BL/6 T cells with graft-versus-host disease after an allogeneic hematopoietic cell transplant.

Worth noting for this clone: Gene names denote mouse genes. Coverage ceases 1 residue before the CDR3 finishes, and the germline J gene fills in the end. The rearrangement links TRBV29 to TRBJ1-3; 9 nucleotides line up with TRBD1. Germline V lookup: CDR1 MSHET, CDR2 SYDVDS. CDR3 length equals 16 residues. The V and J ends lost 5 bases and 0 bases, in that order; junction bases with no gene match: 5. CDR3 protein: CASSKQGAVSGNTLYF. The sequenced part of the CDR3 DNA is TGTGCTAGCAGTAAACAGGGGGCGGTTTCTGGAAATACGCTCTAT. Based on the CDR3 plus reference TRBV29 and TRBJ1-3, the full variable domain is DMKVTQMPRYLIKRMGENVLLECGQDMSHETMYWYRQDPGLGLQLIYISYDVDSNSEGDIPKGYRVSRKKREHFSLILDSAKTNQTSVYFCASSKQGAVSGNTLYFGEGSRLIVV.

This clone was recorded once. Gene names and germline refer to mouse. Read sequence stops 1 residue before the CDR3 end, and the germline J gene provides the missing end. The rearrangement uses TRBV13-1 and TRBJ2-5, with 9 bases identical to TRBD2. The V gene end was trimmed by 4 bases and the J gene end by 3 bases; junction bases not matched to a gene: 6. The CDR3 covers 15 residues. Germline lookup yields CDR1 NSHNY and CDR2 SYGAGN. The chain's CDR3 is CASSPGWGGQDTQYF. The sequenced CDR3 bases are TGTGCCAGCAGTCCTGGCTGGGGGGGACAAGACACCCAGTAC.

A remark on this clone: Germline and genes: mouse. The read finishes 1 residue shy of the CDR3 end, and the germline J gene is used to complete it. The chain is built from TRBV19 and TRBJ1-4, with 8 bases aligning to TRBD1. This CDR3 region has 13 residues. V lost 7 bases, J lost 3 bases, and 2 bases stayed unmatched. Germline V gene lookup returns CDR1 FNHDT and CDR2 SITEND (reference sequence). CDR3 region: CASLRGPNERLFF. The DNA read from the CDR3 is TGTGCCAGCCTCAGGGGGCCCAACGAAAGATTATTT.

The table lists this clone with a few counts. Gene names follow the mouse nomenclature. The sequenced fragment ends 1 residue before the CDR3 boundary, so the rest is inferred from the germline J gene. The rearrangement joins TRBV1 to TRBJ2-2; D could derive from TRBD1 or TRBD2 (6 bases each). The CDR3 sequence is 15 residues long. Germline loops: CDR1 NSQYPW, CDR2 LRSPGD (reference sequence). Deletions cut 3 bases from V and 0 bases from J, with 8 bases between. The DNA read from the CDR3 is TGCACCTGCAGTGCTAGGGGGGCAAACACCGGGCAGCTCTAC. It codes for CTCSARGANTGQLY. From start to end, the CDR3 is CTCSARGANTGQLYF. Full variable domain (remainder filled in from reference TRBV1 and TRBJ2-2): VTLLEQNPRWRLVPRGQAVNLRCILKNSQYPWMSWYQQDLQKQLQWLFTLRSPGDKEVKSLPGADYLATRVTDTELRLQVANMSQGRTLYCTCSARGANTGQLYFGEGSKLTVL.

This clone was counted a single time. The gene symbols are mouse symbols. The CDR3 is cut off 1 residue early in the read; its end comes from the germline J gene. V and J are TRBV26 and TRBJ2-5; 8 bases match TRBD1. Trimming removed 4 bases from V and 1 base from J; junction bases left unmatched: 7. The CDR3 loop spans 16 amino acids. Per the germline V gene, CDR1 is KGHPV and CDR2 is FQNQEV (reference sequence). CDR3 in amino acids: CASSPGQGRDQDTQYF. CDR3 DNA (partial): TGTGCCAGCAGTCCCGGACAGGGAAGGGACCAAGACACCCAGTAC.

This clone turned up a few times. Genes here carry mouse names. The CDR3 end lies 1 residue beyond the end of the read and is filled in from the germline J gene. This rearrangement joins TRBV3 to TRBJ2-7, with 7 nucleotides matching TRBD2. V gave up 0 bases and J gave up 6 bases; unmatched junction bases: 2. The CDR3 is 13 residues long. Per germline, CDR1 SNHLY and CDR2 FYNGKV (reference sequence). The sequenced CDR3 bases are TGTGCCAGCAGCTTAGCTGGGGGGAGTGAACAGTAC. Its translation: CASSLAGGSEQY. The CDR3, in full, reads CASSLAGGSEQYF.

This clone is labeled as medium-sized. Gene names are the mouse ones. The CDR3 end falls 1 residue outside the read, so it is completed with the germline J gene. The V and J genes are TRBV13-1 and TRBJ2-7; D gene unclear. This CDR3 contains 11 residues. From germline, CDR1 is NSHNY and CDR2 SYGAGN. V shed 6 bases and J shed 0 bases, with 4 bases lying between them. CDR3 DNA (partial): TGTGCCAGCACCAGCTCCTATGAACAGTAC. It codes for CASTSSYEQY. The full CDR3 protein is CASTSSYEQYF.

A word on this clone: Germline and genes: mouse. The read ends 1 residue early relative to the CDR3; the germline J gene fills the gap. V gene TRBV26 combines with J gene TRBJ1-1; TRBD1 matches 10 bases. CDR3 length: 14 residues. Germline trimming cut 6 bases from V and 4 bases from J; bases unmatched to any gene: 5. From germline, CDR1 is KGHPV and CDR2 FQNQEV (reference sequence). The CDR3 sequence is CASSRTGGGTEVFF. CDR3 DNA (partial): TGTGCCAGCAGCCGGACAGGGGGAGGCACAGAAGTCTTC. The whole variable domain, remainder taken from reference TRBV26 and TRBJ1-1, is NSKVIQTPRYLVKGQGQKAKMRCIPEKGHPVVFWYQQNKNNEFKFLINFQNQEVLQQIDMTEKRFSAECPSNSPCSLEIQSSEAGDSALYLCASSRTGGGTEVFFGKGTRLTVV.

Notes on this clone: Here the gene names and germline are mouse. Read sequence stops 1 residue before the CDR3 end, and the germline J gene provides the missing end. The chain has TRBV13-1 and TRBJ1-3; maybe TRBD1 (5 bases). Germline assignment: CDR1 NSHNY and CDR2 SYGAGN. Trimming stripped 6 bases from V and 0 bases from J, with 10 bases between. This CDR3 region has 14 residues. The CDR3 protein is CASTPGPSGNTLYF. The sequenced CDR3 bases are TGTGCCAGCACCCCGGGACCTTCTGGAAATACGCTCTAT.

By sample fraction, this clone is medium-sized. The genes are named according to mouse. From the germline J gene comes the end of the CDR3, since the read stops 1 residue before it. V is TRBV3 and J is TRBJ2-1, with 7 bases fitting TRBD2. Trimming cost V 4 bases and J 3 bases; bases outside gene matches: 3. Germline CDR1 is SNHLY and CDR2 is FYNGKV (reference sequence). This CDR3 has 14 residues. Incomplete CDR3 DNA: TGTGCCAGCAGCTGGACTGGTGCCTATGCTGAGCAGTTC. The encoded protein is CASSWTGAYAEQF. The whole CDR3 is CASSWTGAYAEQFF.

Sample share makes this clone large. Mouse germline and gene names are used. The read ends 1 residue shy of where the CDR3 ends; the end is completed using the germline J gene. The chain employs TRBV5 and TRBJ2-7, with 12 bases identical to TRBD2. Looked up from germline, CDR1 is LGHNA and CDR2 is YNLKQL (reference sequence). V trimming: 3 bases; J trimming: 4 bases; junction bases outside the gene matches: 4. This CDR3 is 15 amino acids long. CDR3 amino acids: CASSHDWGGPYEQYF. The CDR3 DNA, read in part, is TGTGCCAGCAGCCATGACTGGGGGGGCCCTTATGAACAGTAC.

In its sample, this clone ranks as medium-sized. Genes here carry mouse names. The read halts 1 residue ahead of the CDR3 end, with the missing end drawn from the germline J gene. The V call is TRBV17, the J call TRBJ1-6, with 7 positions matching TRBD1. Being an ORF, TRBJ1-6 has a function that is uncertain. This CDR3 region has 15 residues. From germline, CDR1 is MNHDT and CDR2 YYDKIL. The V and J ends lost 1 base and 3 bases, in that order; junction bases with no gene match: 0. CDR3 bases read: TGTGCTAGCAGTAGAGGGACAGGCTATAATTCGCCCCTCTAC. Its protein product is CASSRGTGYNSPLY. The complete CDR3 protein is CASSRGTGYNSPLYF.

Comment on this clone: Gene names are the mouse ones. The DNA ends 1 residue before the CDR3 does, and the rest of the CDR3 is filled in from the germline J gene. V is TRBV26 and J is TRBJ1-1; weak D call: TRBD1 (5 bases). The CDR3 runs to 13 residues. CDR1 KGHPV and CDR2 FQNQEV come from the germline V gene (reference sequence). Trimming shortened V by 0 bases and J by 4 bases, and 6 bases separated the two germline ends. The chain's CDR3 is CASSLSGVTEVFF. The covered CDR3 bases are TGTGCCAGCAGTCTGTCAGGGGTCACAGAAGTCTTC.

This clone has more than one count but fewer than ten. The gene names given are mouse names. The read finishes 1 residue shy of the CDR3 end, and the germline J gene is used to complete it. The J gene is TRBJ1-1, the V gene TRBV26, with D perhaps matching TRBD1 (5 bases). The CDR3 sequence is 14 residues long. The ends were cut back, 0 bases at V and 1 base at J, with 6 bases in the middle. Germline V CDR1 and CDR2: KGHPV, FQNQEV (reference sequence). CDR3 amino acids: CASSLSGLNTEVFF. The sequenced part of the CDR3 DNA is TGTGCCAGCAGTCTGTCGGGGCTAAACACAGAAGTCTTC.

Of note for this clone: These gene names are mouse names. The CDR3 end falls 1 residue outside the read, so it is completed with the germline J gene. The V and J genes are TRBV3 and TRBJ1-2; 10 positions agree with TRBD1. The CDR3 has 14 amino acids. The V and J ends lost 4 bases and 1 base, in that order; junction bases with no gene match: 0. The germline CDR1 and CDR2 sequences are SNHLY and FYNGKV (reference sequence). Partial CDR3 DNA: TGTGCCAGCAGCTGGGACAGGGGAAACTCCGACTACACC. Translating it yields CASSWDRGNSDYT. The whole CDR3 region reads CASSWDRGNSDYTF.

Turning to this clone: Gene names and germline match the mouse. The CDR3 end lies 1 residue beyond the end of the read and is filled in from the germline J gene. The V gene is TRBV12-1, the J gene TRBJ2-2, with TRBD1 identical over 8 bases. The CDR3 contains 15 residues. The V gene's germline CDR1 is SGHSN and CDR2 HYEKVE. J gave up 1 base and V 3 bases, and 3 bases lay outside the gene matches. This chain's CDR3 is CASSSGGRNTGQLYF. The DNA read from the CDR3 is TGTGCCAGCTCTTCAGGGGGCCGAAACACCGGGCAGCTCTAC. The whole variable domain, remainder taken from reference TRBV12-1 and TRBJ2-2, is DSGVVQSPRHIIKEKGGRSVLTCIPISGHSNVVWYQQTLGKELKFLIQHYEKVERDKGFLPSRFSVQQFDDYHSEMNMSALELEDSAMYFCASSSGGRNTGQLYFGEGSKLTVL.

With respect to this clone: Mouse germline and gene names are used. The read stops 1 residue short of the end of the CDR3; the missing end is completed from the germline J gene. The genes are TRBV26 and TRBJ1-4, with D unresolved. This CDR3 is 14 amino acids long. V lost 6 bases, J lost 0 bases, and 8 bases lay in between. Germline V gene lookup returns CDR1 KGHPV and CDR2 FQNQEV (reference sequence). CDR3 DNA (partial): TGTGCCAGCAGCTCGGGAGTTTCCAACGAAAGATTATTT. It translates to CASSSGVSNERLF. The whole CDR3 is CASSSGVSNERLFF.

Comment on this clone: The listed genes are named as in mouse. The CDR3 end is not reached by the read, which stops 1 residue before it; the germline J gene fills it in. V usage is TRBV13-2 and J usage is TRBJ2-5, with 8 bases that match TRBD2. In germline, CDR1 is NNHNN, CDR2 SYGAGS (reference sequence). Losses at the gene ends were 3 bases for V and 0 bases for J; bases not matched to a gene: 6. This CDR3 spans 16 amino acids. The chain's CDR3 is CASGVGGGPNQDTQYF. The covered CDR3 bases are TGTGCCAGCGGTGTTGGGGGGGGTCCGAACCAAGACACCCAGTAC.

Regarding this clone: Gene names follow the mouse nomenclature. The read stops 1 residue short of the end of the CDR3; the missing end is completed from the germline J gene. V usage is TRBV31 and J usage is TRBJ2-1; 7 nucleotides match TRBD2. The germline V gene encodes CDR1 GKSSPN and CDR2 SITVG. V lost 0 bases, J lost 1 base, and 3 bases stayed unmatched. The CDR3 is 15 amino acids. The sequenced part of the CDR3 DNA is TGTGCCTGGAGTCTATACTGGGGAAACTATGCTGAGCAGTTC. This translates into CAWSLYWGNYAEQF. The entire CDR3 protein reads CAWSLYWGNYAEQFF.

Points on this clone: All gene names here are mouse names. The DNA ends 1 residue before the CDR3 does, and the rest of the CDR3 is filled in from the germline J gene. The chain uses TRBV26 and TRBJ2-3; D is uncertain. V was cut by 2 bases and J by 1 base, with 4 bases left in between. Germline-derived CDR1 and CDR2 are KGHPV and FQNQEV (reference sequence). The length of the CDR3 is 13 residues. CDR3 residues: CASSLPGAETLYF. Partial CDR3 DNA: TGTGCCAGCAGTCTGCCAGGTGCAGAAACGCTGTAT.

As regards this clone: Gene names are the mouse ones. The read terminates 1 residue before the CDR3 end, so the remaining end is supplied by the germline J gene. The chain recombines TRBV5 with TRBJ2-3; 9 bases map to TRBD2. From germline, CDR1 is LGHNA and CDR2 YNLKQL (reference sequence). This CDR3 contains 15 residues. Trimming at V came to 0 bases and at J to 5 bases, leaving 3 bases not matched to a gene. Incomplete CDR3 DNA: TGTGCCAGCAGCCAAGAGCTGGGGGGGGGAGAAACGCTGTAT. Translation: CASSQELGGGETLY. The full CDR3 protein is CASSQELGGGETLYF.

Comment on this clone: These gene names are mouse names. The read ends 1 residue before the CDR3 terminus; that terminus is restored from the germline J gene. This chain links TRBV16 with TRBJ2-5; no clear D. The CDR3 sequence is 12 residues long. Trimming removed 1 base at V and 6 bases at J, with 5 bases between. CDR1 SGHSA and CDR2 FRNQAP come from the germline V gene. CDR3 bases read: TGTGCAAGCAGCTTAGGGAGGGACACCCAGTAC. Translated: CASSLGRDTQY. The whole CDR3 protein reads CASSLGRDTQYF.

Regarding this clone: Mouse germline and gene names are used. The read comes to an end 1 residue before the CDR3 does, leaving the germline J gene to fill in the end. V and J are TRBV12-1 and TRBJ2-2, with 8 bases fitting TRBD2. The V and J ends lost 0 bases and 3 bases, in that order; junction bases with no gene match: 2. This CDR3 contains 15 residues. Germline V gene data show CDR1 as SGHSN and CDR2 as HYEKVE. CDR3 sequence reads: CASSLGWGDTGQLYF. Incomplete CDR3 DNA: TGTGCCAGCTCTCTCGGCTGGGGGGACACCGGGCAGCTCTAC.

Concerning this clone: Mouse gene names and germline throughout. The CDR3 spells CASSITAGGAEQFF. The covered CDR3 bases are TGTGCCAGCAGTATAACGGCAGGGGGGGCTGAGCAGTTC. The genes are TRBV19 and TRBJ2-1, with D possibly TRBD1 on 7 matching bases. The read ends 1 residue before the CDR3 terminus; that terminus is restored from the germline J gene. V shed 1 base and J shed 7 bases, with 12 bases lying between them. There are 14 residues in the CDR3. Per germline, CDR1 FNHDT and CDR2 SITEND (reference sequence).

Notes on this clone: Mouse gene names apply. The read finishes 1 residue shy of the CDR3 end, and the germline J gene is used to complete it. The V and J genes are TRBV12-2 and TRBJ2-3; 9 bases match TRBD1. J gave up 1 base and V 2 bases, and 3 bases lay outside the gene matches. CDR1 is SGHLS and CDR2 is HYDKME in the germline V gene. This CDR3 is built from 15 residues. CDR3 DNA, as far as it was read: TGTGCCAGCTCTCCCACAGGGGGCGGTGCAGAAACGCTGTAT. Protein product: CASSPTGGGAETLY. The whole CDR3 region reads CASSPTGGGAETLYF.

Of note for this clone: Gene labels here are mouse ones. The read halts 1 residue ahead of the CDR3 end, with the missing end drawn from the germline J gene. The rearrangement links TRBV3 to TRBJ2-1, with 10 bases lining up with TRBD2. After removal of 2 bases from V and 4 bases from J, the junction contained 5 bases not matched to a gene. Per germline, CDR1 SNHLY and CDR2 FYNGKV (reference sequence). The CDR3 spans 16 residues. The sequenced CDR3 bases are TGTGCCAGCAGCTTACGACTGGGGGGAGGTTATGCTGAGCAGTTC. Translating gives CASSLRLGGGYAEQF. The entire CDR3 reads CASSLRLGGGYAEQFF.

On this clone: Here the gene names and germline are mouse. The CDR3 end is not reached by the read, which stops 1 residue before it; the germline J gene fills it in. The chain recombines TRBV15 with TRBJ1-3; TRBD1 aligns across 7 bases. The CDR3 is 14 residues long. Germline CDR1 and CDR2: SGHND and FRSKSL. V was pared by 6 bases and J by 0 bases, with 2 bases of the junction left unmatched. The CDR3 DNA, read in part, is TGTGCCAGCAGACAGGGGTATTCTGGAAATACGCTCTAT. Translation gives CASRQGYSGNTLY. The whole CDR3 is CASRQGYSGNTLYF.

Notes on this clone: Gene names and germline refer to mouse. The read is 1 residue too short to cover the CDR3 end, so that end is filled in from the germline J gene. This rearrangement joins TRBV15 to TRBJ1-1; 9 positions match TRBD1. Trimming at V came to 6 bases and at J to 5 bases, leaving 10 bases not matched to a gene. There are 15 residues in the CDR3. Germline V gives CDR1 SGHND, CDR2 FRSKSL. The CDR3 DNA, read in part, is TGTGCCAGCAGGCTTGGCGGACAGGGGAGTACAGAAGTCTTC. Protein product: CASRLGGQGSTEVF. In full, the CDR3 reads CASRLGGQGSTEVFF.

A word on this clone: Any gene name here is a mouse gene name. Read coverage stops 1 residue before the CDR3 terminus; the germline J gene supplies the remainder. The chain recombines TRBV3 with TRBJ2-7, with D perhaps TRBD1 or TRBD2 (6 bases each). Germline V gene lookup returns CDR1 SNHLY and CDR2 FYNGKV (reference sequence). Trimming pared 2 bases from V and 0 bases from J, leaving 11 bases between. CDR3 length equals 15 residues. The CDR3 region is CASSLLGASSYEQYF. Partial CDR3 DNA: TGTGCCAGCAGCTTATTGGGGGCGAGCTCCTATGAACAGTAC. The full variable domain, completed using reference TRBV3 and TRBJ2-7, is GPKVLQIPSHQIIDMGQMVTLNCDPVSNHLYFYWYKQILGQQMEFLVNFYNGKVMEKSKLFKDQFSVERPDGSYFTLKIQPTALEDSAVYFCASSLLGASSYEQYFGPGTRLTVL.

Note on this clone: Gene and germline names: mouse. The sequenced fragment ends 1 residue before the CDR3 boundary, so the rest is inferred from the germline J gene. The V gene is TRBV19, the J gene TRBJ1-1; 7 positions match TRBD1. CDR3 length equals 12 residues. Germline CDR1 is FNHDT and CDR2 is SITEND (reference sequence). The junction had 0 bases not matched to a gene; V was cut back by 1 base and J by 6 bases. Here the CDR3 reads CASSIQGAEVFF. CDR3 bases read: TGTGCCAGCAGTATACAGGGGGCAGAAGTCTTC.